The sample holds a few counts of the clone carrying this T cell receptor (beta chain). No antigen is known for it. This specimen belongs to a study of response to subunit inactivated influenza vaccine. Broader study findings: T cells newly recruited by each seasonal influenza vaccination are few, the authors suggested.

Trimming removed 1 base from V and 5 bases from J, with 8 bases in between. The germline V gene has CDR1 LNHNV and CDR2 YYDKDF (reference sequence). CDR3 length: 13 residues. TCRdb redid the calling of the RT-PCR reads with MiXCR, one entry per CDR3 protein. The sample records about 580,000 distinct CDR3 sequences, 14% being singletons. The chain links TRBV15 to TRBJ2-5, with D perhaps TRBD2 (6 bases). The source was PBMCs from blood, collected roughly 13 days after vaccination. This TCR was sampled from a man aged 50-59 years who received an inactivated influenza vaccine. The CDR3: CATSRGGRETQYF. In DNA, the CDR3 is TGTGCCACCAGCAGAGGTGGGAGGGAGACCCAGTACTTC.